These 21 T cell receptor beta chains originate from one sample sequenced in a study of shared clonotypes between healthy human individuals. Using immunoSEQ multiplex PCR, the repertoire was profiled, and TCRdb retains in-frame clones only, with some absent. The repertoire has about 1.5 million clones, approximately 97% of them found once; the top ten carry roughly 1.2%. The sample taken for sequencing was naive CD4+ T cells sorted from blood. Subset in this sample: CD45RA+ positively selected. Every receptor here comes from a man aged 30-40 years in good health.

The CDR3 DNA is TGCGCCAGCAGCTCCGATGGGGGGAACACTGAAGCTTTCTTT. Protein product: CASSSDGGNTEAFF. The rearrangement joins TRBV5-1 to TRBJ1-1, with D perhaps TRBD1 (5 bases). The CDR3 is 14 amino acids. Germline V gives CDR1 SGHRS, CDR2 YFSETQ. The germline V and J ends were trimmed by 3 bases and 1 base, with 10 bases remaining between them.

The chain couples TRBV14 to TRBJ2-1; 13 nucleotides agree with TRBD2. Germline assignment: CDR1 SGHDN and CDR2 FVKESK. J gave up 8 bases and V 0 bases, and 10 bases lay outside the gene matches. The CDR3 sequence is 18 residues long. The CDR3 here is CASSQDSGLAGETYEQFF. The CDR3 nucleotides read TGTGCCAGCAGCCAAGATTCCGGACTAGCGGGAGAAACTTATGAGCAGTTCTTC.

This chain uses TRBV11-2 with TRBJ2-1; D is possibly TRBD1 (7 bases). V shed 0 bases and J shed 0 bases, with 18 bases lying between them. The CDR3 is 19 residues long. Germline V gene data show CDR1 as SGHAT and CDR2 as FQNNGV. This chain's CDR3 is CASSLEVRGTQTSYNEQFF. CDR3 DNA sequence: TGTGCCAGCAGCTTAGAGGTCAGGGGGACTCAAACCTCCTACAATGAGCAGTTCTTC.

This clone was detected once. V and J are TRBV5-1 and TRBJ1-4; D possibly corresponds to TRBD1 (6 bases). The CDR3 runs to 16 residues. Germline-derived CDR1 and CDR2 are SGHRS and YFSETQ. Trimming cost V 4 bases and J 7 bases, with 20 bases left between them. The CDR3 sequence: CASSRGGGATGEKLFF. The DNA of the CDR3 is TGCGCCAGCAGCCGCGGGGGGGGCGCGACGGGTGAAAAACTGTTTTTT.

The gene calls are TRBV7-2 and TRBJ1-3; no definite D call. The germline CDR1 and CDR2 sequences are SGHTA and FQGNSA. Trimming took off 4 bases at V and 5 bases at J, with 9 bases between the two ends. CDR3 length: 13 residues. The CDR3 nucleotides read TGTGCCAGCAGCTCGACCCCTAGAAACACCATATATTTT. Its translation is CASSSTPRNTIYF.

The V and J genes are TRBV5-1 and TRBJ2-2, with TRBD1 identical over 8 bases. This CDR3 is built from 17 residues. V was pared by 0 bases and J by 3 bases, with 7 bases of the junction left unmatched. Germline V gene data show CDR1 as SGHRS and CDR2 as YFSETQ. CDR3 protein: CASSLVVTGDDTGELFF. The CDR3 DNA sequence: TGCGCCAGCAGCTTGGTGGTGACAGGGGACGACACCGGGGAGCTGTTTTTT.

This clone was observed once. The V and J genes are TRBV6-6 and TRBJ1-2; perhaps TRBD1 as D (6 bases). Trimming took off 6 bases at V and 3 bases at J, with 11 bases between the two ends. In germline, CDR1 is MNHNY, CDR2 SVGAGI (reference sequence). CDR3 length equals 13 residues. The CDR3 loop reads CASRSQGDYGYTF. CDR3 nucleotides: TGTGCCAGCAGATCACAGGGAGACTATGGCTACACCTTC.

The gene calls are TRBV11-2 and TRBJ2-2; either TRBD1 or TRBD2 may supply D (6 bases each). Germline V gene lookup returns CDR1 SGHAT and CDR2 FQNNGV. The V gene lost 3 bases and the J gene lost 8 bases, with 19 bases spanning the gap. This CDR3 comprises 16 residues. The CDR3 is CASSLVGGRTGGELFF. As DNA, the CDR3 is TGTGCCAGCAGCTTGGTGGGAGGTCGAACAGGGGGGGAGCTGTTTTTT.

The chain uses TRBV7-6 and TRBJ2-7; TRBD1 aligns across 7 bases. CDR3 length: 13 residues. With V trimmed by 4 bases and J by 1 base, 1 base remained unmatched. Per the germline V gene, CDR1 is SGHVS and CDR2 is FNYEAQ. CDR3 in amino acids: CASSSGQSYEQYF. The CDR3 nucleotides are TGTGCCAGCAGCTCGGGACAGTCCTACGAGCAGTACTTC. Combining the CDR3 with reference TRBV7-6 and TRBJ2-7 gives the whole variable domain GAGVSQSPRYKVTKRGQDVALRCDPISGHVSLYWYRQALGQGPEFLTYFNYEAQQDKSGLPNDRFSAERPEGSISTLTIQRTEQRDSAMYRCASSSGQSYEQYFGPGTRLTVT.

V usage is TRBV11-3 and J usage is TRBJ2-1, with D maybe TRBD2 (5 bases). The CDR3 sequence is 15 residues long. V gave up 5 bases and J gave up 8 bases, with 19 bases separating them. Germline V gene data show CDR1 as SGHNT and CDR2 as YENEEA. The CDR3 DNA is TGTGCCAGCAGCACCGCCAGCGGCCGAAGCGATGAGCAGTTCTTC. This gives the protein CASSTASGRSDEQFF.

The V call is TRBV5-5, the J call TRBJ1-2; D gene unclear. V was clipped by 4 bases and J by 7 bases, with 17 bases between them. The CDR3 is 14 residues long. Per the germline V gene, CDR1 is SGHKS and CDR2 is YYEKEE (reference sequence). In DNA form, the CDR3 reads TGTGCCAGCAGCAACGGCCCCCCGTTGATTGGCTACACCTTC. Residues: CASSNGPPLIGYTF.

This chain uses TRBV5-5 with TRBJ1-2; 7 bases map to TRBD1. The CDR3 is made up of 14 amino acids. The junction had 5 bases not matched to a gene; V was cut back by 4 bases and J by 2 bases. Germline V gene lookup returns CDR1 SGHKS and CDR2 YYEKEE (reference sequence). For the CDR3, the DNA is TGTGCCAGCAGCCGTATGGGACAGAACTATGGCTACACCTTC. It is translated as CASSRMGQNYGYTF.

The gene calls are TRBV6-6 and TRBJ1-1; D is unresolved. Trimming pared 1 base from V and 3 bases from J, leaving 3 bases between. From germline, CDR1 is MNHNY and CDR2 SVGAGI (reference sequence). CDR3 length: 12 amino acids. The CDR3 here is CASSYLDTEAFF. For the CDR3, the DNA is TGTGCCAGCAGTTACTTAGACACTGAAGCTTTCTTT.

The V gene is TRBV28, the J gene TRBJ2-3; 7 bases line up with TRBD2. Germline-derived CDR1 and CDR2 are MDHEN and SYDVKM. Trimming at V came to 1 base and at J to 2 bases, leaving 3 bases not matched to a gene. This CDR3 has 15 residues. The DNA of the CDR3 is TGTGCCAGCAGTTTATTTCGGGACTACACAGATACGCAGTATTTT. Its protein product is CASSLFRDYTDTQYF. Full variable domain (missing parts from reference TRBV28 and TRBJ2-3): DVKVTQSSRYLVKRTGEKVFLECVQDMDHENMFWYRQDPGLGLRLIYFSYDVKMKEKGDIPEGYSVSREKKERFSLILESASTNQTSMYLCASSLFRDYTDTQYFGPGTRLTVL.

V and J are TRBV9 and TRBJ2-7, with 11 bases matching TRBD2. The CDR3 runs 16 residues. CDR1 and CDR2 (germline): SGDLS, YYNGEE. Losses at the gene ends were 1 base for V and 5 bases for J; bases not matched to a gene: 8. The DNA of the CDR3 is TGTGCCAGCAGCGTAACTAGCGGGAGAGTCCCACACGAGCAGTACTTC. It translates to CASSVTSGRVPHEQYF.

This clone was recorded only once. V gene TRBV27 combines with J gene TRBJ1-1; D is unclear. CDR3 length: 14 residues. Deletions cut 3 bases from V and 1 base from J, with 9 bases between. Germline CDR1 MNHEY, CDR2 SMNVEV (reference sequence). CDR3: CASSLRVANTEAFF. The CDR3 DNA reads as TGTGCCAGCAGTTTGAGGGTGGCGAACACTGAAGCTTTCTTT.

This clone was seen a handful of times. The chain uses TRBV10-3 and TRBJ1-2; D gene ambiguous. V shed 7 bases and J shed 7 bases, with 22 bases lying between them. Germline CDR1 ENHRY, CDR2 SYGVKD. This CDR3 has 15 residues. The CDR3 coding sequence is TGTGCCATCAATGCGGGAACCTTTAGAGGTGGTGGCTACACCTTC. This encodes CAINAGTFRGGGYTF.

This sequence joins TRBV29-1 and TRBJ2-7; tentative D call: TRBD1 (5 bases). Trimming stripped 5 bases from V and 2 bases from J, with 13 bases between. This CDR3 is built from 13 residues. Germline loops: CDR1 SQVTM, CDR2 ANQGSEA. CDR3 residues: CSVRWQGTYEQYF. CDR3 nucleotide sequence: TGCAGCGTTAGGTGGCAGGGAACCTACGAGCAGTACTTC.

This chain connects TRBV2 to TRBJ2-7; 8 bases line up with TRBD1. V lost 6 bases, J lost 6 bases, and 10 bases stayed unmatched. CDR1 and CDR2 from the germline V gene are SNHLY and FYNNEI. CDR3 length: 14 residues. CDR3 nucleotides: TGTGCCAGCAGCTCCCGGACAGGGCCGGCCGAGCAGTACTTC. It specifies CASSSRTGPAEQYF.

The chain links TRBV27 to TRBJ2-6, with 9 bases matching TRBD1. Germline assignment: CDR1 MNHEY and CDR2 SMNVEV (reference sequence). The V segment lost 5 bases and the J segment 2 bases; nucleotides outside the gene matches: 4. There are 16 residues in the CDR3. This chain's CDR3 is CASSVTGGAGANVLTF. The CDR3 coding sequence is TGTGCCAGCAGTGTTACAGGGGGCGCTGGGGCCAACGTCCTGACTTTC. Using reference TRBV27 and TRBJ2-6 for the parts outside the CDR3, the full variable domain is EAQVTQNPRYLITVTGKKLTVTCSQNMNHEYMSWYRQDPGLGLRQIYYSMNVEVTDKGDVPEGYKVSRKEKRNFPLILESPSPNQTSLYFCASSVTGGAGANVLTFGAGSRLTVL.

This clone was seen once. The CDR3 spells CSVSQNSHNEQFF. The CDR3 DNA reads TGCAGCGTATCCCAGAACAGCCACAATGAGCAGTTCTTC. This chain connects TRBV29-1 to TRBJ2-1; D call uncertain. The germline V gene has CDR1 SQVTM and CDR2 ANQGSEA. This CDR3 spans 13 amino acids. Trimming took 6 bases from V and 5 from J, leaving 14 bases between them.